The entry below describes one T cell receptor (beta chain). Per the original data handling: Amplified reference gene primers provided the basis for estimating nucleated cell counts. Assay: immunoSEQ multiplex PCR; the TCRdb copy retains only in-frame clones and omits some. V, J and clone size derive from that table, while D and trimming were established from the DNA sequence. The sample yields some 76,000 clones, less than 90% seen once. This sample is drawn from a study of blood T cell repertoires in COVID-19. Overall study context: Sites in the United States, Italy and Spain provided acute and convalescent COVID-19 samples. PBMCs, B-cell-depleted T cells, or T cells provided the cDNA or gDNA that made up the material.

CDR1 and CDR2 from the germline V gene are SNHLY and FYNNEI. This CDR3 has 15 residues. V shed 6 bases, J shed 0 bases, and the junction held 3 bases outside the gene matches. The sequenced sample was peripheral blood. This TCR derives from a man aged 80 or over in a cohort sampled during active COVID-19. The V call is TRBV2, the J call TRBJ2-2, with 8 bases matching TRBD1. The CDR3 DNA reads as TGTGCCAGCAGCCGACAGGGGTCGAACACCGGGGAGCTGTTTTTT. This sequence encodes CASSRQGSNTGELFF. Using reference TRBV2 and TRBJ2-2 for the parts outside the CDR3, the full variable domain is EPEVTQTPSHQVTQMGQEVILRCVPISNHLYFYWYRQILGQKVEFLVSFYNNEISEKSEIFDDQFSVERPDGSNFTLKIRSTKLEDSAMYFCASSRQGSNTGELFFGEGSRLTVL.